This T cell receptor (beta chain) was recorded in a study of long-term antiretroviral therapy in people with HIV. Overall study: Sampling started about a decade before the 2015 immediate-ART recommendation. The study's findings and limits: At every time point, clones expanded before ART dominated the repertoire. Controls had broader CDR3 length ranges than HIV repertoires did.

Assay version v3.0 of immunoSEQ was used, and it was run at survey level. Samples were sequenced targeting roughly 35,000-50,000 T-cell genomes each. Repertoires were generated with immunoSEQ multiplex PCR, while TCRdb's copy carries only in-frame clones and drops some. The sample shows around 20,000 clones, roughly 80% of them seen only once. The CDR3 totals 16 residues. Germline assignment: CDR1 SNHLY and CDR2 FYNNEI. The junction had 12 bases not matched to a gene; V was cut back by 6 bases and J by 3 bases. This clone appeared a few times. The target antigen is unknown. The specimen was unsorted PBMCs, collected 0.2 years after starting antiretroviral therapy. The rearrangement joins TRBV2 to TRBJ1-2; 8 bases agree with TRBD1. The receptor comes from a woman aged 25 to 39 with HIV. For the CDR3, the DNA is TGTGCCAGCAGCGGGGGACAGGAGGGGGCCTACTATGGCTACACCTTC. This translates into CASSGGQEGAYYGYTF.